This TCR beta chain was profiled in a study of T cells after yellow fever vaccination. The CDR3 runs to 17 residues. Germline V CDR1 and CDR2: SGHRS, YFSETQ. The V segment lost 4 bases and the J segment 0 bases; nucleotides outside the gene matches: 8. One entry per CDR3 protein, called by TCRdb with MiXCR from the 5' RACE reads. The sample holds roughly 500,000 distinct CDR3 sequences, about 19% seen once. The sequences come from PBMCs, collected 15 days after the yellow fever booster vaccination. The chain employs TRBV5-1 and TRBJ2-1, with 9 bases fitting TRBD2. The clonotype originates from a man aged 25-45 years who received the YFV17D yellow fever vaccine. The CDR3, as DNA: TGCGCCAGCAGCACCGGGACTAGCCCTAGCTCCTACAATGAGCAGTTCTTC. Translating it yields CASSTGTSPSSYNEQFF.